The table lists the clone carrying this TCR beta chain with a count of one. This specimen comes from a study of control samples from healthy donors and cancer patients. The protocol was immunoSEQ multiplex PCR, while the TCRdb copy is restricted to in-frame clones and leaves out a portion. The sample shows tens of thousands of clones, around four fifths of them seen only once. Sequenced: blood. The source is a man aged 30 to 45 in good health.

The chain's CDR3 is CASSAGTDTVYGYTF. The CDR3, as DNA: TGCGCCAGCAGCGCCGGGACAGATACGGTCTATGGCTACACCTTC. The chain uses TRBV5-1 and TRBJ1-2; 7 bases match TRBD1. Germline assignment: CDR1 SGHRS and CDR2 YFSETQ. The CDR3 runs 15 residues. Trimming at V came to 4 bases and at J to 4 bases, leaving 10 bases not matched to a gene.